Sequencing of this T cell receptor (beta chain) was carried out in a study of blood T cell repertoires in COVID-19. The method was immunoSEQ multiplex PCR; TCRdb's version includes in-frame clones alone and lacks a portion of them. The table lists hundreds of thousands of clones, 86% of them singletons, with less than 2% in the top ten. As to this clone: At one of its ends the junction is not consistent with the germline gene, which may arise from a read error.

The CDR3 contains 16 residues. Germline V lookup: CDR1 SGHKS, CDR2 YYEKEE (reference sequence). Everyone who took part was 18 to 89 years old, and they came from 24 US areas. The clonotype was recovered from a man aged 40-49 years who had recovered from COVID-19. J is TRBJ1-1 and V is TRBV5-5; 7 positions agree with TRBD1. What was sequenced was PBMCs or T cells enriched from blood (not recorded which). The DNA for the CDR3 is TGTGCCAGTAGCTTGGTTCTCGGCAGGGGGGAGACTGAAGCTTTCTTT. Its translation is CASSLVLGRGETEAFF.